A selection of T cell receptor beta chains follows, all from one sample in a study of blood T cell repertoires in COVID-19. TCRdb's table, derived via immunoSEQ multiplex PCR, lists solely in-frame clones and lacks some. The table has tens of thousands of clones, about 90% seen once. The sequencing input was peripheral blood. The receptors stem from a human donor with active COVID-19. The donor label of this sample is uncertain. Both conserved end residues are part of each CDR3. The order of the fields is clone size, D gene, J gene, V gene, CDR3 DNA, CDR3 protein. A D gene is named only where the DNA matches it firmly. Expanded clones get a size class; other rows say once, few or many, or leave the size out.

.	.	TRBJ1-1	TRBV2	TGTGCCAGCAGTGAAGAGGAGATCACTGAAGCTTTCTTT	CASSEEEITEAFF
.	TRBD1	TRBJ2-1	TRBV29-1	TGCAGCGTTGAAGTATGGGACAGCCGTTACAATGAGCAGTTCTTC	CSVEVWDSRYNEQFF
.	.	TRBJ1-3	TRBV27	TGTGCCAGCAGTCCCCGGGTCTTGGGAAACACCATATATTTT	CASSPRVLGNTIYF
.	TRBD1	TRBJ2-3	TRBV7-2	TGTGCCAGCAGCCGGCGGGACAGGGTTTCAGCAGATACGCAGTATTTT	CASSRRDRVSADTQYF
.	.	TRBJ1-6	TRBV18	TGTGCCAGCTCACGCCACGCAGATTCACCCCTCCACTTT	CASSRHADSPLHF
.	.	TRBJ2-3	TRBV3-1/TRBV3-2	TGTGCCAGCAGCGTTCAGTCGGATACGCAGTATTTT	CASSVQSDTQYF
.	.	TRBJ2-7	TRBV19	TGTGCCAGTGCCACGGACGGTCAGGGAGAGCAGTACTTC	CASATDGQGEQYF
.	.	TRBJ2-7	TRBV11-1	TGTGCCAGCAGCTTAGCGGCAGGAAGCTCCTACGAGCAGTACTTC	CASSLAAGSSYEQYF
.	.	TRBJ2-5	TRBV7-8	TGTGCCAGCAGCTTAGATATGAGACAACTTCCCGAGACCCAGTACTTC	CASSLDMRQLPETQYF
.	.	TRBJ1-6	TRBV28	TGTGCCAGCACCCAGCGGGGCACAAATTCACCCCTCCACTTT	CASTQRGTNSPLHF
.	.	TRBJ1-4	TRBV5-1	TGCGCCAGCAGCCCCGGACAGTCAGGCACGGCAACTAATGAAAAACTGTTTTTT	CASSPGQSGTATNEKLFF
.	.	TRBJ1-1	TRBV6-5	TGTGCCAGCAGTCTCGACGGGATGAACACTGAAGCTTTCTTT	CASSLDGMNTEAFF
.	.	TRBJ1-1	TRBV18	TGTGCCAGCTCACCTACGACCCGGGGTGACACTGAAGCTTTCTTT	CASSPTTRGDTEAFF
few	TRBD1	TRBJ2-5	TRBV5-1	TGCGCCAGCAGCTCCGCCGGGACAGGTGGAGAGACCCAGTACTTC	CASSSAGTGGETQYF
once	.	TRBJ1-4	TRBV9	TGTGCCAGCAGCCCCCTACAGCCCGCCGGTGAAAAACTGTTTTTT	CASSPLQPAGEKLFF
.	TRBD1	TRBJ2-7	TRBV5-1	TGCGCCAGCAGCTCTGACAGGGCTTCCTACGAGCAGTACTTC	CASSSDRASYEQYF
once	TRBD1	TRBJ1-5	TRBV5-1	TGCGCCAGCAGCTTGGGGGACAGGGAAGATCAGCCCCAGCATTTT	CASSLGDREDQPQHF
.	.	TRBJ1-1	TRBV7-9	TGTGCCAGCAGCTTCGACGGGGAGCGTTGGGCCAACACTGAAGCTTTCTTT	CASSFDGERWANTEAFF
few	TRBD1	TRBJ2-5	TRBV7-8	TGTGCCAGCAGCGGACAGGGAAGAGAGACCCAGTACTTC	CASSGQGRETQYF
.	TRBD1	TRBJ1-3	TRBV4-2	TGTGCCAGCAGCCAGGGACAGGCTGGAAACACCATATATTTT	CASSQGQAGNTIYF
.	.	TRBJ2-1	TRBV4-3	TGCGCCAGCAGCCAAGTAGCCGGCGTCAGCTCCTACAATGAGCAGTTCTTC	CASSQVAGVSSYNEQFF
.	.	TRBJ2-4	TRBV28	TGTGCCAGCAGACCTCCTATAGCCAAAAACATTCAGTACTTC	CASRPPIAKNIQYF
.	.	TRBJ2-1	TRBV25-1	TGTGCCAGCACCCCCCGGAGGGGAGCCCTATACAATGAGCAGTTCTTC	CASTPRRGALYNEQFF
.	.	TRBJ1-2	TRBV19	TGTGCCAGTAGTCGGGGGGCAATCTATGGCTACACCTTC	CASSRGAIYGYTF
.	TRBD1	TRBJ2-6	TRBV6-2/TRBV6-3	TGTGCCAGCAGTCACGGACAGGGGGGGTCTGGGGCCAACGTCCTGACTTTC	CASSHGQGGSGANVLTF